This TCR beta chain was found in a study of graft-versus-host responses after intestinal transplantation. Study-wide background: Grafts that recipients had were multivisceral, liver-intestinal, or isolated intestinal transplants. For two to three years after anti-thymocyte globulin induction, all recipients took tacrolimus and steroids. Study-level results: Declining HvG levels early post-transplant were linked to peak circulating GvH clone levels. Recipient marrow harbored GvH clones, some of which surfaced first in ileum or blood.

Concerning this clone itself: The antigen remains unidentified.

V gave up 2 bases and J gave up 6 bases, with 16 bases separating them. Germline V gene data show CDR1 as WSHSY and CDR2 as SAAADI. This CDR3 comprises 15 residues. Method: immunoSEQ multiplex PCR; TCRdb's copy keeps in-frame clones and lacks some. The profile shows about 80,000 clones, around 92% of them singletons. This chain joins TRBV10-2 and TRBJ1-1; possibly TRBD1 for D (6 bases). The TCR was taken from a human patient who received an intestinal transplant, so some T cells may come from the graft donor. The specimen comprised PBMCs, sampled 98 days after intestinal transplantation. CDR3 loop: CASSESGGRVAEAFF. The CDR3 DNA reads TGCGCCAGCAGTGAGAGTGGGGGGCGGGTTGCTGAAGCTTTCTTT.